The subject of this entry is one TCR beta chain. What it binds is unknown. The data were taken from a study of T cell repertoires in cytomegalovirus infection. The wider study: CMV infection plus the matching HLA type was flagged by public TCR beta signatures. Broader study findings: The cumulative frequency of public TCR beta families distinguished individuals who carried CMV together with the relevant HLA. In two of eight donors, the top clonotype was HLA-C-restricted CMV-specific.

The CDR3 loop spans 13 amino acids. The V gene end was trimmed by 6 bases and the J gene end by 4 bases; junction bases not matched to a gene: 3. TCRdb passed the reads through MiXCR, listing each CDR3 protein once. The sample gives about 190,000 distinct CDR3 sequences, approximately 28% of which show up once; approximately 30% is in the top ten. Sequenced material: PBMCs. The TCR comes from a human donor in good health (CMV status not recorded). Some clones in this sample may be carry-over from other donors' samples. This chain links TRBV12-3 or TRBV12-4 with TRBJ1-2, with 9 bases matching TRBD1. CDR3 region: CASSWDRAYGYTF. In nucleotides, the CDR3 is TGTGCCAGCAGCTGGGACAGGGCCTATGGCTACACCTTC.